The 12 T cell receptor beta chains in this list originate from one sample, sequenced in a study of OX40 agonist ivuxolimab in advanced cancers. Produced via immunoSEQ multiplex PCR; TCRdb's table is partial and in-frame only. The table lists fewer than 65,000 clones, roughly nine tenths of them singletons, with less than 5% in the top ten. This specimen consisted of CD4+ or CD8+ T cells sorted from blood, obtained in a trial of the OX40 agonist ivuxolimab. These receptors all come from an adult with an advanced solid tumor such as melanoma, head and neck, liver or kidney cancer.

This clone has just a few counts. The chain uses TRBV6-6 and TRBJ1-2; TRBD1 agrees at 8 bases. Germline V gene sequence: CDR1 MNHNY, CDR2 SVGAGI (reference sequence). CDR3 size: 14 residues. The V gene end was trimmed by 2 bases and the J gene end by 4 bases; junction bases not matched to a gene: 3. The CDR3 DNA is TGTGCCAGCAGTTACGGACAGGGCCTCTATGGCTACACCTTC. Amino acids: CASSYGQGLYGYTF.

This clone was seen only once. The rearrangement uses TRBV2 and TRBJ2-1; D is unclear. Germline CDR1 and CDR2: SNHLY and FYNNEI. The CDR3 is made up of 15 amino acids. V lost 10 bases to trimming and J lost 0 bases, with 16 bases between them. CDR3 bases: TGTGCCACCATGGCGTCGAGAAGCTCCTACAATGAGCAGTTCTTC. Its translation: CATMASRSSYNEQFF. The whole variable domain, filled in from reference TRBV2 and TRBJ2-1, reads EPEVTQTPSHQVTQMGQEVILRCVPISNHLYFYWYRQILGQKVEFLVSFYNNEISEKSEIFDDQFSVERPDGSNFTLKIRSTKLEDSAMYFCATMASRSSYNEQFFGPGTRLTVL.

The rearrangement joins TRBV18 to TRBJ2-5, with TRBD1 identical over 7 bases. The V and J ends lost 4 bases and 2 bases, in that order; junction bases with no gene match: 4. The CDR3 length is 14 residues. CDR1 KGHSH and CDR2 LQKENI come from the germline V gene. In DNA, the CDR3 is TGTGCCAGCTCACTCCGGGACAGACAAGAGACCCAGTACTTC. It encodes CASSLRDRQETQYF.

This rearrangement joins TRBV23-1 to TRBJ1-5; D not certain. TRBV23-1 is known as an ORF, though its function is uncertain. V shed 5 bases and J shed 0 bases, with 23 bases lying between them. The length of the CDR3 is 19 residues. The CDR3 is CASSGSHSLSLYSNQPQHF. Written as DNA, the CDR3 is TGCGCCAGCAGTGGATCGCACAGTCTCTCACTTTATAGCAATCAGCCCCAGCATTTT.

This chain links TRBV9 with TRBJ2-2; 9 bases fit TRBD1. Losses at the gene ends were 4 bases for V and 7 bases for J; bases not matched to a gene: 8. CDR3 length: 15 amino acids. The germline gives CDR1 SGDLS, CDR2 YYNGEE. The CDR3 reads CASSRDRVEVGELFF. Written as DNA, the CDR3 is TGTGCCAGCAGCCGGGACAGGGTTGAAGTCGGGGAGCTGTTTTTT.

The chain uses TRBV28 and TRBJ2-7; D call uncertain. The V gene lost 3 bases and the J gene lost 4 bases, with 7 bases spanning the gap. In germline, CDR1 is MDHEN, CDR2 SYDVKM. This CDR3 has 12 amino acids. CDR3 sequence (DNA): TGTGCCAGCAGTTTCAATCGGTACGAGCAGTACTTC. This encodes CASSFNRYEQYF. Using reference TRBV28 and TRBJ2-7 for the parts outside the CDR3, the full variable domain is DVKVTQSSRYLVKRTGEKVFLECVQDMDHENMFWYRQDPGLGLRLIYFSYDVKMKEKGDIPEGYSVSREKKERFSLILESASTNQTSMYLCASSFNRYEQYFGPGTRLTVT.

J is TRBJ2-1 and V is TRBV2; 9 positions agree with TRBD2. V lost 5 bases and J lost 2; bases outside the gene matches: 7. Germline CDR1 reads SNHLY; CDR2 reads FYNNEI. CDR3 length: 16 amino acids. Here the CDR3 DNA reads TGTGCCAGCAGTTTACTAGCGGGTCGCCCCTACAATGAGCAGTTCTTC. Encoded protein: CASSLLAGRPYNEQFF.

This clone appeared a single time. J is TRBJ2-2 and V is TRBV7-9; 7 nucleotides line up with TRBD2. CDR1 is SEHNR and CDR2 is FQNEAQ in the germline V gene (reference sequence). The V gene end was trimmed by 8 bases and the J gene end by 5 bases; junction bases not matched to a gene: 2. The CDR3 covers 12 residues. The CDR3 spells CASGGETGELFF. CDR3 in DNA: TGTGCCAGCGGGGGGGAGACCGGGGAGCTGTTTTTT.

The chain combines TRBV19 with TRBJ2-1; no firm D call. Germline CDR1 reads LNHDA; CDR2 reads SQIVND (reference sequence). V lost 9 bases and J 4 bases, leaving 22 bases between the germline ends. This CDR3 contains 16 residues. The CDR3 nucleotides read TGTGCCAGCAGATCCCCCGACCTCGGGTTATACAATGAGCAGTTCTTC. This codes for CASRSPDLGLYNEQFF.

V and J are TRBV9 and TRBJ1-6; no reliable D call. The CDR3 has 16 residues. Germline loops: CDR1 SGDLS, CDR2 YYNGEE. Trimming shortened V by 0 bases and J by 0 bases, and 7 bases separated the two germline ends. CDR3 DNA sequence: TGTGCCAGCAGCGTAGGAGGGAGCTCCTATAATTCACCCCTCCACTTT. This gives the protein CASSVGGSSYNSPLHF.

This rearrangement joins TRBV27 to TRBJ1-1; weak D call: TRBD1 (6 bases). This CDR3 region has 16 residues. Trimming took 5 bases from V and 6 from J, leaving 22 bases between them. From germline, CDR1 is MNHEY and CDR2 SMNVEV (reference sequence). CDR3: CASSPSRDIGGPEAFF. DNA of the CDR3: TGTGCCAGCAGTCCGTCCCGGGACATCGGAGGGCCTGAAGCTTTCTTT.

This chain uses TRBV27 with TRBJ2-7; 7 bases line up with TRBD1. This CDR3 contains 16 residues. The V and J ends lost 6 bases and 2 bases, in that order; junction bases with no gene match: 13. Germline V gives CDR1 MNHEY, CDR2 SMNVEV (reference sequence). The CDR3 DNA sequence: TGTGCCAGCAGCCCCAACTCCGGGACAGCAACCTACGAGCAGTACTTC. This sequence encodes CASSPNSGTATYEQYF.